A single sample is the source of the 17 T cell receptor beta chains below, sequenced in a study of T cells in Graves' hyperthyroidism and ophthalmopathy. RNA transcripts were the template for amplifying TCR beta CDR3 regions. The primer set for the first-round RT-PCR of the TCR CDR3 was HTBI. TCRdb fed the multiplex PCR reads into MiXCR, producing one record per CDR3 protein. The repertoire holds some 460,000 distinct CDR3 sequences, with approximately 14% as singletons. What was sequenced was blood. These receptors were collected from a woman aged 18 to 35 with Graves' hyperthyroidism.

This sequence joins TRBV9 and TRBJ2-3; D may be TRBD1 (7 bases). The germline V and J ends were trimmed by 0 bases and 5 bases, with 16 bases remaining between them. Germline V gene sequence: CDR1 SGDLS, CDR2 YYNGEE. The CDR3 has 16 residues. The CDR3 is CASSVGAGQPKDTQYF. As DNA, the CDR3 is TGTGCCAGCAGCGTAGGGGCGGGACAGCCGAAAGATACGCAGTATTTT.

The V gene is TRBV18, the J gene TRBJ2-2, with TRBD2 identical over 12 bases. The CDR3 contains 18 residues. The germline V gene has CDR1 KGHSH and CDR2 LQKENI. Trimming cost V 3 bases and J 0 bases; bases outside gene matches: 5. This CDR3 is CASSPLLAGGTNTGELFF. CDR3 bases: TGTGCCAGCTCACCGCTACTAGCGGGGGGAACGAACACCGGGGAGCTGTTTTTT.

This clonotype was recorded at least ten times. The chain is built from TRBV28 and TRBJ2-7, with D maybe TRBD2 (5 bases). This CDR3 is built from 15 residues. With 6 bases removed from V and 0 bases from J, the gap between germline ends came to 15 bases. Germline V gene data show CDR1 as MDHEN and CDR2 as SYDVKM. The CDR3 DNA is TGTGCCAGCAGAGAGAGGGTCCTCTTCTCCTACGAGCAGTACTTC. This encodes CASRERVLFSYEQYF.

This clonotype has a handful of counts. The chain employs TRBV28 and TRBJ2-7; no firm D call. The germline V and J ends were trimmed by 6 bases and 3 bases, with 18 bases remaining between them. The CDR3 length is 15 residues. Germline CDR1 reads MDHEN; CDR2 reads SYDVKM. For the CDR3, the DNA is TGTGCCAGCAGAACCCCGCCCCGTTTTGGCTACGAGCAGTACTTC. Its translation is CASRTPPRFGYEQYF.

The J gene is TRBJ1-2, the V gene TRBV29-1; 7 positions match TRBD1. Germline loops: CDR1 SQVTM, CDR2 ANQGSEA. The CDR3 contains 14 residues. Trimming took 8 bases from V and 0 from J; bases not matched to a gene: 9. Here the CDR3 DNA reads TGCAGCTCCCCGAGGGGGCCTCCTAACTATGGCTACACCTTC. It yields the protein CSSPRGPPNYGYTF.

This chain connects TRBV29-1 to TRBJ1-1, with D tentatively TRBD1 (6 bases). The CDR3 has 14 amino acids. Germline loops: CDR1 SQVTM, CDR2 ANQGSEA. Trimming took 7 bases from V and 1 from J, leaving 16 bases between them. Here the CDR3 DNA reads TGCAGCGGAGCAGGGGACCCTAAGAACACTGAAGCTTTCTTT. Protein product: CSGAGDPKNTEAFF.

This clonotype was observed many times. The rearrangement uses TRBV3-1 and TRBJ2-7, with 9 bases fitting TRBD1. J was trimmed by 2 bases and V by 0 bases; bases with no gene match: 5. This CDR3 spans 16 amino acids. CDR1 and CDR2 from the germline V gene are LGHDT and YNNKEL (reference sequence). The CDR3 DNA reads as TGTGCCAGCAGCCAAGATTTTGGGACAGGGACCTACGAGCAGTACTTC. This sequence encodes CASSQDFGTGTYEQYF.

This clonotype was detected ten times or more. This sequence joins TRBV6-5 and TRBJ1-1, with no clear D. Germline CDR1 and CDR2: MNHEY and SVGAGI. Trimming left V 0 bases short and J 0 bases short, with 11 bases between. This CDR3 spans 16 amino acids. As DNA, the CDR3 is TGTGCCAGCAGTTACTCGCGGGAATTCATGAACACTGAAGCTTTCTTT. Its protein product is CASSYSREFMNTEAFF.

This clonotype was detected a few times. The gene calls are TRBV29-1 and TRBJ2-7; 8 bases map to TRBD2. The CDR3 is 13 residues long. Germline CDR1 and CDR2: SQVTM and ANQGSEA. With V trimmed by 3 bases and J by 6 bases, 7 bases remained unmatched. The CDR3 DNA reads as TGCAGCGTTGAGGGCCTAGCGGGTGCCGAGCAGTACTTC. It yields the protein CSVEGLAGAEQYF.

The CDR3 spells CASSFVTGLGETQYF. The CDR3 region has the DNA TGCGCCAGCAGCTTCGTGACAGGGCTGGGCGAGACCCAGTACTTC. The V and J genes are TRBV5-1 and TRBJ2-5, with 7 positions matching TRBD1. This CDR3 comprises 15 residues. J gave up 5 bases and V 2 bases, and 9 bases lay outside the gene matches. In germline, CDR1 is SGHRS, CDR2 YFSETQ.

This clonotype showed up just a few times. Here the CDR3 DNA reads TGTGCCACCAGCAGAGATACGAGCGGTATGAATGAAAAACTGTTTTTT. This translates into CATSRDTSGMNEKLFF. This chain uses TRBV15 with TRBJ1-4; D unclear. This CDR3 spans 16 amino acids. V lost 0 bases and J lost 5, with 13 bases in between. CDR1 and CDR2 from the germline V gene are LNHNV and YYDKDF (reference sequence).

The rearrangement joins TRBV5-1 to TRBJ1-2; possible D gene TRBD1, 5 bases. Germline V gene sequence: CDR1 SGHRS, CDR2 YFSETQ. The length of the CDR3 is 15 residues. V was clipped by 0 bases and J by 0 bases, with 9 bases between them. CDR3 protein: CASSLGDGSNYGYTF. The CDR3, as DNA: TGCGCCAGCAGCTTGGGGGACGGATCTAACTATGGCTACACCTTC. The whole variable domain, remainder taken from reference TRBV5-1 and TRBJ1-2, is KAGVTQTPRYLIKTRGQQVTLSCSPISGHRSVSWYQQTPGQGLQFLFEYFSETQRNKGNFPGRFSGRQFSNSRSEMNVSTLELGDSALYLCASSLGDGSNYGYTFGSGTRLTVV.

CDR3 region: CASGDSSNYGYTF. DNA of the CDR3: TGTGCCAGCGGGGACAGCAGTAACTATGGCTACACCTTC. V and J are TRBV6-2 or TRBV6-3 and TRBJ1-2; 7 bases align to TRBD1. Germline V gene sequence: CDR1 MNHEY, CDR2 SVGEGT. There are 13 residues in the CDR3. V lost 8 bases and J lost 1; bases outside the gene matches: 4.

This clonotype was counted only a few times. Here the CDR3 reads CASSYSDRGWGQPQHF. CDR3 bases: TGTGCCAGCAGTTACTCAGACAGGGGATGGGGACAGCCCCAGCATTTT. The V and J genes are TRBV6-6 and TRBJ1-5; the match to TRBD1 covers 8 bases. Germline assignment: CDR1 MNHNY and CDR2 SVGAGI (reference sequence). The CDR3 is 16 residues long. V shed 0 bases, J shed 7 bases, and the junction held 8 bases outside the gene matches.

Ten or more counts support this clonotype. CDR3 in DNA: TGTGCCAGCACCTACAGGGGCGGGAGGGGAGGCAATGAGCAGTTCTTC. Residues: CASTYRGGRGGNEQFF. The chain uses TRBV6-1 and TRBJ2-1; 9 positions match TRBD2. V lost 7 bases to trimming and J lost 6 bases; unmatched junction nucleotides: 13. CDR1 is MNHNS, CDR2 SASEGT, per germline. The CDR3 loop spans 16 amino acids.

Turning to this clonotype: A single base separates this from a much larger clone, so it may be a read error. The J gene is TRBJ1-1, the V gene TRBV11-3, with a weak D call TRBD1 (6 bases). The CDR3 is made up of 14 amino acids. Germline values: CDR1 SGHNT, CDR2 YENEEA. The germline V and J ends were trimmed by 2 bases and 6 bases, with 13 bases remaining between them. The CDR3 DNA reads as TGTGCCAGCAGCTTAAGGGCAGGGGACGCTGAAGCTTTCTTT. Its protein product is CASSLRAGDAEAFF.

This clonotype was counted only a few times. As DNA, the CDR3 is TGTGCCAGCAGTGTAATAGGGGACACCGGGGAGCTGTTTTTT. Amino acids: CASSVIGDTGELFF. The rearrangement joins TRBV6-1 to TRBJ2-2; TRBD1 might be the D (5 bases). The V gene's germline CDR1 is MNHNS and CDR2 SASEGT. V lost 4 bases, J lost 3 bases, and 9 bases lay in between. The CDR3 spans 14 residues.